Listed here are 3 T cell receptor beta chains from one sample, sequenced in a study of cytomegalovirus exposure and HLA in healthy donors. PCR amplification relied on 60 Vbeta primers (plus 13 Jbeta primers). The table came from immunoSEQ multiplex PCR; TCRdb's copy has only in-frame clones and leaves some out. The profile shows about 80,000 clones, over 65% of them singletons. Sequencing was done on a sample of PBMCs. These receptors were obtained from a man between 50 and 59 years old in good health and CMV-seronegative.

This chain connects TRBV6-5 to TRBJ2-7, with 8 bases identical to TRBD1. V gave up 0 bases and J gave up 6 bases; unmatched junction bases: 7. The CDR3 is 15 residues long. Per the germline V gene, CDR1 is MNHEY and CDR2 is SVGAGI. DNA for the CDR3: TGTGCCAGCAGTTACTCTCTGGACAGGGTGAGCGAGCAGTACTTC. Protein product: CASSYSLDRVSEQYF.

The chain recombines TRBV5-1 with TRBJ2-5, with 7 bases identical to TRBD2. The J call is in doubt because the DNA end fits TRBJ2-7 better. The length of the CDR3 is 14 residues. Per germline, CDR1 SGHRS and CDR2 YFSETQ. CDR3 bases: TGCGCCAGCAGCTTTGCGGGAGAAACCTACGAGCAGTACTTC. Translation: CASSFAGETYEQYF.

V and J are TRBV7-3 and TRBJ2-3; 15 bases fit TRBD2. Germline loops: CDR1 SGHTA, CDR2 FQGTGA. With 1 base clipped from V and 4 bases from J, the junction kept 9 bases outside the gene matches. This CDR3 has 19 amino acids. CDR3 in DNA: TGTGCCAGCAGCTTAAACACTAGGACTAGCGGGGGGGCCCCAGATACGCAGTATTTT. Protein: CASSLNTRTSGGAPDTQYF.